This TCR beta chain appears in the sequencing data of a study of cytomegalovirus exposure and HLA in healthy donors. The study's findings and limits: Near-uniform donor sequencing depth was presumed by presence/absence analyses. TCR beta sequences reportedly predicted most subjects' HLA-A and HLA-B alleles accurately. Rarity characterized most TCR sequences, yet some public TCRs appeared in many donors.

Primers: 60 Vbeta forward and 13 Jbeta reverse. The repertoire was sequenced with immunoSEQ multiplex PCR; TCRdb's copy has only in-frame clones and lacks some. The table lists some 140,000 clones, over 70% of them singletons, with approximately 0.9% in the top ten. In regard to this clone: What it recognizes is unknown.

The germline V gene has CDR1 MNHEY and CDR2 SMNVEV (reference sequence). Trimming removed 6 bases from V and 0 bases from J, with 14 bases in between. The CDR3 consists of 16 residues. The material sequenced was PBMCs. The receptor comes from a young man in good health and CMV-seronegative. The chain carries TRBV27 and TRBJ1-4, with D possibly TRBD1 on 6 matching bases. The chain's CDR3 is CASRKQGGPTNEKLFF. DNA for the CDR3: TGTGCCAGCAGAAAACAGGGAGGGCCAACTAATGAAAAACTGTTTTTT.